This T cell receptor beta chain stems from a study of T cell changes during pregnancy in multiple sclerosis. Per the germline V gene, CDR1 is MNHEY and CDR2 is SVGAGI. Trimming cost V 2 bases and J 6 bases; bases outside gene matches: 5. The CDR3 contains 14 residues. The repertoire was sequenced with immunoSEQ multiplex PCR; TCRdb's copy has only in-frame clones and lacks some. The sample comprises about 98,000 clones, about 90% of which are singletons, and roughly 2.3% rests with the top ten. This sequence joins TRBV6-5 and TRBJ1-2, with 8 bases lining up with TRBD1. The sequence was collected from a female donor in good health, enrolled as a control in a pregnancy study. The sequences come from peripheral blood, collected after pregnancy. DNA for the CDR3: TGTGCCAGCAGTTACCAGGGACAGGCTAATGGCTACACCTTC. It codes for CASSYQGQANGYTF.